In its sample, the clone carrying this TCR beta chain was seen many times. Preparation of the TCRbeta library involved a method that used unique molecular identifiers. From the PCR reads, TCRdb called clonotypes with MiXCR, one entry per CDR3 protein. Among approximately 300,000 distinct CDR3 sequences listed, around 9.1% were seen once. The entry originates in a study of T-cell reconstitution after alpha-beta-depleted transplantation in children. The receptor's source is a boy in the first two years of life with acute myeloid leukemia, due to receive a stem cell transplant. The sample consisted of PBMCs, taken before TCRalphabeta/CD19-depleted stem cell transplant.

As DNA, the CDR3 is TGTGCCAGCAGCCGGACACTTAACTATGGCTACACCTTC. This gives the protein CASSRTLNYGYTF. This chain connects TRBV2 to TRBJ1-2; tentatively, D is TRBD1 (5 bases). The CDR3 runs 13 residues. Germline CDR1 reads SNHLY; CDR2 reads FYNNEI. V lost 6 bases and J lost 1, with 9 bases in between.